This section outlines one T cell receptor (beta chain) sequence together with its context. The data stem from a study of T cell responses to AZD1222 COVID-19 vaccine. Some clones are missing from TCRdb's copy, which holds only in-frame ones; the method was immunoSEQ multiplex PCR. The table includes about 180,000 clones, 80% to 90% detected once. Looked up from germline, CDR1 is SGDLS and CDR2 is YYNGEE. This CDR3 region has 14 residues. With 0 bases removed from V and 5 bases from J, the gap between germline ends came to 10 bases. This chain connects TRBV9 to TRBJ2-3; D ambiguous. Sequencing used peripheral blood, obtained 28 days after the second AZD1222 dose. The receptor was isolated from an adult who received the AZD1222 COVID-19 vaccine. CDR3 sequence reads: CASSVAPDQDTQYF. Written as DNA, the CDR3 is TGTGCCAGCAGCGTAGCCCCAGACCAAGATACGCAGTATTTT.